This passage covers 12 T cell receptor beta chains from one sample sequenced in a study of blood T cell repertoires in COVID-19. Method: immunoSEQ multiplex PCR; TCRdb's copy keeps in-frame clones and lacks some. The sample has 25,000 to 35,000 clones, more than 75% seen once. The sample taken for sequencing was peripheral blood. These receptors all come from a man in his 70s with active or convalescent COVID-19.

The chain combines TRBV29-1 with TRBJ2-5; 10 nucleotides agree with TRBD1. Germline CDR1 SQVTM, CDR2 ANQGSEA. Trimming took 4 bases from V and 6 from J; bases not matched to a gene: 5. CDR3 length equals 13 residues. For the CDR3, the DNA is TGCAGCGTTGGCGGGACAGGGGCGAAGACCCAGTACTTC. Translation: CSVGGTGAKTQYF.

The rearrangement links TRBV2 to TRBJ2-1, with TRBD2 identical over 10 bases. The V segment lost 6 bases and the J segment 10 bases; nucleotides outside the gene matches: 9. Germline V CDR1 and CDR2: SNHLY, FYNNEI. This CDR3 has 14 amino acids. CDR3 residues: CASRPLAGGSEQFF. In DNA form, the CDR3 reads TGTGCCAGCAGACCGTTAGCGGGAGGCTCCGAGCAGTTCTTC.

The chain joins TRBV11-2 to TRBJ1-2, with D unclear. The V gene's germline CDR1 is SGHAT and CDR2 FQNNGV. Trimming took 1 base from V and 7 from J, leaving 19 bases between them. The CDR3 contains 16 residues. This chain's CDR3 is CASSLAGLAVRGGYTF. CDR3 sequence (DNA): TGTGCCAGCAGCTTAGCTGGCCTGGCAGTTCGCGGTGGCTACACCTTC.

The chain is built from TRBV2 and TRBJ2-4; weak D call: TRBD1 (6 bases). Deletions cut 4 bases from V and 2 bases from J, with 9 bases between. The CDR3 runs 14 residues. Looked up from germline, CDR1 is SNHLY and CDR2 is FYNNEI. The CDR3 here is CASSAQGTKNIQYF. Here the CDR3 DNA reads TGTGCCAGCAGTGCCCAGGGGACCAAAAACATTCAGTACTTC.

The chain carries TRBV29-1 and TRBJ2-5, with D perhaps matching TRBD2 (6 bases). Germline V CDR1 and CDR2: SQVTM, ANQGSEA. The CDR3 length is 13 residues. Trimming stripped 4 bases from V and 4 bases from J, with 13 bases between. The CDR3 sequence: CSVVAAGGETQYF. Written as DNA, the CDR3 is TGCAGCGTTGTAGCGGCGGGTGGAGAGACCCAGTACTTC.

The count of this clone is one. The CDR3 coding sequence is TGTGCCAGCAGCTTGACAGGGGTGAACTATGGCTACACCTTC. This encodes CASSLTGVNYGYTF. The rearrangement links TRBV28 to TRBJ1-2, with TRBD1 matching over 8 bases. J lost 2 bases, V lost 6 bases, and 5 bases had no gene match. The CDR3 sequence is 14 residues long. Germline V lookup: CDR1 MDHEN, CDR2 SYDVKM.

Comment on this clone: An end of the junction differs from the germline gene, which may be a read error. This chain joins TRBV7-8 and TRBJ1-2; the match to TRBD1 covers 9 bases. This CDR3 comprises 13 residues. Germline V gene data show CDR1 as SGHVS and CDR2 as FQNEAQ. The CDR3 DNA sequence: TGTGCCAGCAGCCTACCGGGACAGGGAGTCACCCCGTTC. This encodes CASSLPGQGVTPF.

The rearrangement links TRBV9 to TRBJ2-7, with a weak D call TRBD1 (7 bases). The CDR3 spans 16 residues. Looked up from germline, CDR1 is SGDLS and CDR2 is YYNGEE. Trimming pared 0 bases from V and 5 bases from J, leaving 18 bases between. DNA of the CDR3: TGTGCCAGCAGCGTAGGACACAGGGGAGGCGTGGACGAGCAGTACTTC. It encodes CASSVGHRGGVDEQYF.

This CDR3 reads CASSSGKPITGELFF. The CDR3 coding sequence is TGTGCCAGCAGCTCGGGGAAACCGATCACCGGGGAGCTGTTTTTT. The chain employs TRBV5-4 and TRBJ2-2, with D possibly matching TRBD2 (5 bases). CDR3 size: 15 residues. With 3 bases removed from V and 4 bases from J, the gap between germline ends came to 13 bases. Per the germline V gene, CDR1 is SGHNT and CDR2 is YYREEE (reference sequence).

In this sample, this clone turned up once. The rearrangement joins TRBV28 to TRBJ2-3, with 11 bases fitting TRBD2. The CDR3 consists of 16 residues. The trim removed 8 bases at V and 1 base at J, leaving 8 bases unmatched. The germline CDR1 and CDR2 sequences are MDHEN and SYDVKM. This CDR3 is CASGSGGAGGTDTQYF. The DNA for the CDR3 is TGTGCCAGCGGTAGCGGGGGGGCAGGTGGCACAGATACGCAGTATTTT.

This clone was seen a handful of times. This chain connects TRBV18 to TRBJ1-1; a possible D gene is TRBD1 (5 bases). The CDR3 contains 12 residues. Germline V gene data show CDR1 as KGHSH and CDR2 as LQKENI. The V end lost 1 base, the J end lost 8 bases, and 8 bases lay between the germline ends. Here the CDR3 DNA reads TGTGCCAGCTCACCACGGGGCCCCGAAGCTTTCTTT. Translated, it gives CASSPRGPEAFF.

This rearrangement joins TRBV7-2 to TRBJ1-1; D unresolved. The ends were cut back, 3 bases at V and 1 base at J, with 6 bases in the middle. Germline CDR1 is SGHTA and CDR2 is FQGNSA. This CDR3 contains 13 residues. CDR3 DNA sequence: TGTGCCAGCAGCTTTAGCCGGAACACTGAAGCTTTCTTT. Encoded protein: CASSFSRNTEAFF.